These 3 T cell receptor beta chains were sequenced from one sample in a study of siplizumab effects on memory and regulatory T cells. Sequencing used immunoSEQ multiplex PCR; TCRdb keeps in-frame clones, though not all of them. Among 110,000 or so clones listed, 85% to 95% were seen once. The sequenced material came from CD4+ T cells sorted from blood. These receptors were obtained from a human donor in good health.

V usage is TRBV27 and J usage is TRBJ2-1; the match to TRBD2 covers 14 bases. The CDR3 has 17 residues. Germline assignment: CDR1 MNHEY and CDR2 SMNVEV (reference sequence). The V gene end was trimmed by 2 bases and the J gene end by 8 bases; junction bases not matched to a gene: 8. In DNA form, the CDR3 reads TGTGCCAGCAGTTTACGGACTAGCGGGAGGACAGGGGATGAGCAGTTCTTC. It encodes CASSLRTSGRTGDEQFF.

The table lists this clone with a count of one. The chain uses TRBV30 and TRBJ1-2; maybe TRBD1 (5 bases). This CDR3 spans 15 amino acids. CDR1 is GTSNPN and CDR2 is SVGIG in the germline V gene (reference sequence). Trimming left V 3 bases short and J 8 bases short, with 22 bases between. The CDR3 bases are TGTGCCTGGAGACACCCGGGAGAGGGGAAGTTGGGCTACACCTTC. Residues: CAWRHPGEGKLGYTF.

The chain has TRBV6-6 and TRBJ2-5, with D perhaps matching TRBD2 (5 bases). CDR1 and CDR2 (germline): MNHNY, SVGAGI (reference sequence). With 9 bases removed from V and 2 bases from J, the gap between germline ends came to 7 bases. The length of the CDR3 is 11 residues. CDR3 nucleotide sequence: TGTGCCAGTAGCGTTCAAGAGACCCAGTACTTC. It codes for CASSVQETQYF.